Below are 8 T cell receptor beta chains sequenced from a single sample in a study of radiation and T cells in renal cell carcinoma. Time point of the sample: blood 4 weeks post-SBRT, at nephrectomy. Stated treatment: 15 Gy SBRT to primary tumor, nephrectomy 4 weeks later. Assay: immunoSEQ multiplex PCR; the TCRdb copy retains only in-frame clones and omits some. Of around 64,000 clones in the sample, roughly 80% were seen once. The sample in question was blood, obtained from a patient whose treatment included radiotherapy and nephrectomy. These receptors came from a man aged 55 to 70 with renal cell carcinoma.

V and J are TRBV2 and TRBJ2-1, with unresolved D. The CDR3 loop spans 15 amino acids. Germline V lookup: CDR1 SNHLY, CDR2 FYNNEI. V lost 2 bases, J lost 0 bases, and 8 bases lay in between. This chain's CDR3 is CASSESDVSYNEQFF. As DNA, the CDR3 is TGTGCCAGCAGTGAATCTGACGTCTCCTACAATGAGCAGTTCTTC.

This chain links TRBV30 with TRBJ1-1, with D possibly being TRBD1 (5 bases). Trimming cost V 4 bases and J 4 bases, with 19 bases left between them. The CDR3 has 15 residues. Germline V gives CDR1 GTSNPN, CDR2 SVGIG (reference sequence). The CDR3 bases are TGTGCCTGGAACCCACCGGGACTCTCGAGCACTGAAGCTTTCTTT. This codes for CAWNPPGLSSTEAFF.

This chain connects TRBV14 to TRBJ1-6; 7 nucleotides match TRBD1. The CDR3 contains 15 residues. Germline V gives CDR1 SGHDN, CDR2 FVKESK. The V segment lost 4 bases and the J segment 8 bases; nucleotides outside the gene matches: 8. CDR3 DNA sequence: TGTGCCAGCAGCCTCTTGGGGACAGCAGATTCACCCCTCCACTTT. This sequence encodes CASSLLGTADSPLHF.

As DNA, the CDR3 is TGTGCCAGCAGTGAGGAAGGCAGCTCCTACAATGAGCAGTTCTTC. Protein product: CASSEEGSSYNEQFF. V usage is TRBV2 and J usage is TRBJ2-1; D call uncertain. The germline CDR1 and CDR2 sequences are SNHLY and FYNNEI. Trimming cost V 3 bases and J 0 bases, with 9 bases left between them. This CDR3 has 15 residues.

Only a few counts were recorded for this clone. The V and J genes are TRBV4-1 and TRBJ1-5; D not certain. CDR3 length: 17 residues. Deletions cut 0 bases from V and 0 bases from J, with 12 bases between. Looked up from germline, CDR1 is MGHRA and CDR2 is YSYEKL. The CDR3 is CASSQERTDYSNQPQHF. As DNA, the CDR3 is TGCGCCAGCAGCCAAGAAAGGACGGACTATAGCAATCAGCCCCAGCATTTT.

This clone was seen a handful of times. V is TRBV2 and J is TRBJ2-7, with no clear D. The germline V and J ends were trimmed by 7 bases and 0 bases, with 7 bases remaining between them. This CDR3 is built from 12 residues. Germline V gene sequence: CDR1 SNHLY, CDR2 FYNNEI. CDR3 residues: CASMAFSYEQYF. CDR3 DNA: TGTGCCAGCATGGCCTTCTCCTACGAGCAGTACTTC.

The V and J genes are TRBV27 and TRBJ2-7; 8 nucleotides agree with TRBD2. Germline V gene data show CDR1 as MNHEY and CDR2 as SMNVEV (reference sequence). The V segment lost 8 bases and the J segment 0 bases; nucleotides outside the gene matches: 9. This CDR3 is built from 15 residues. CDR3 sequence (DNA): TGTGCCAGCTCTGTAACTAGCGGCCGCTCCTACGAGCAGTACGTC. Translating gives CASSVTSGRSYEQYV.

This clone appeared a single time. Written as DNA, the CDR3 is TGTGCCAGCAGTGCGGGCGGGGGCGATGGCTACACCTTC. Translated, it gives CASSAGGGDGYTF. The chain has TRBV6-1 and TRBJ1-2; D might be TRBD1 (6 bases). Trimming removed 4 bases at V and 6 bases at J, with 12 bases between. The CDR3 length is 13 residues. The germline CDR1 and CDR2 sequences are MNHNS and SASEGT.